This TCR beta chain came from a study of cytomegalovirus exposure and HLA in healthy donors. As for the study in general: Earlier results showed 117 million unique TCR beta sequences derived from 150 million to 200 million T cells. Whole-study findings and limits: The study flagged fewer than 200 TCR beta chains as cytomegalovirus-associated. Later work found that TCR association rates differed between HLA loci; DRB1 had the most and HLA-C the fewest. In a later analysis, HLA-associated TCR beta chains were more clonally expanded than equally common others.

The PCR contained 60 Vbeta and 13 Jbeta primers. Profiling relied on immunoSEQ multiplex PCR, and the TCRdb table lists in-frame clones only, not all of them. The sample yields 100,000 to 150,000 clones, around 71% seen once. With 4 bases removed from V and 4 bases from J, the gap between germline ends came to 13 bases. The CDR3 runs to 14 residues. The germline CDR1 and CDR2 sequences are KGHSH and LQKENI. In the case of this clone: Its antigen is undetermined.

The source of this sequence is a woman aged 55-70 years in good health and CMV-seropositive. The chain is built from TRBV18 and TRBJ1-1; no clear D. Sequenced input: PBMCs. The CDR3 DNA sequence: TGTGCCAGCTCACAGTCCCGGGAGGGCACTGAAGCTTTCTTT. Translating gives CASSQSREGTEAFF.